This T cell receptor beta chain was retrieved from a study of a mutant IDH1 vaccine in newly diagnosed glioma. The V gene lost 7 bases and the J gene lost 4 bases, with 13 bases spanning the gap. The CDR3 runs to 13 residues. Germline assignment: CDR1 MNHNS and CDR2 SASEGT. Clones were sequenced by immunoSEQ multiplex PCR, and TCRdb holds only the in-frame ones, with some missing. Counted here are 35,000 to 40,000 clones, under 80% occurring once; the ten biggest clones make up over 7.5%. The time point is: baseline, week 1 (first vaccination visit). Specified treatment: pre-vaccination baseline after standard-of-care therapy.

The sample consisted of PBMCs, taken from a glioma patient treated with radiotherapy, temozolomide or both. The gene calls are TRBV6-1 and TRBJ1-1; weak D call: TRBD1 (5 bases). The sequence came from a man in his forties with glioma. Some clones in this sample may be carry-over from other donors' samples. The CDR3 DNA follows: TGTGCCAGCACCCGAGGGGAGAGCACTGAAGCTTTCTTT. Translating gives CASTRGESTEAFF.